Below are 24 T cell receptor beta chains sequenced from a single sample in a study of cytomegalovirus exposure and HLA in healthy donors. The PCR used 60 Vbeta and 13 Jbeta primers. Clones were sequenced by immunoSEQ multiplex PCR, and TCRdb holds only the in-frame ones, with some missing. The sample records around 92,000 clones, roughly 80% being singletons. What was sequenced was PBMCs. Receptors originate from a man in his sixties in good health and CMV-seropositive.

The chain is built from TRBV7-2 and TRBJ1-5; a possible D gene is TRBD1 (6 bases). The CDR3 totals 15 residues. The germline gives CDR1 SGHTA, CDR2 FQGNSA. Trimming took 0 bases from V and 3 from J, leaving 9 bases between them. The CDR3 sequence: CASSLAPGANQPQHF. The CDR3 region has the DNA TGTGCCAGCAGCTTAGCTCCAGGGGCCAATCAGCCCCAGCATTTT.

The CDR3 DNA sequence: TGTGCCAGCAGCCCCCCGACAGCAACTAACTATGGCTACACCTTC. Translating it yields CASSPPTATNYGYTF. This chain connects TRBV7-9 to TRBJ1-2, with D possibly TRBD1 on 5 matching bases. Germline lookup yields CDR1 SEHNR and CDR2 FQNEAQ (reference sequence). V lost 5 bases, J lost 0 bases, and 13 bases lay in between. This CDR3 has 15 residues.

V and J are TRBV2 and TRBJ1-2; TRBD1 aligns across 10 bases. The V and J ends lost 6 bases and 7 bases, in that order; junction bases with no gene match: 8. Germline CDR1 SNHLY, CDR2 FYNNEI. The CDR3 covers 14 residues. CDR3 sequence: CASRGRTGGIGYTF. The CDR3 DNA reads TGTGCCAGCAGAGGTCGGACAGGGGGAATTGGCTACACCTTC.

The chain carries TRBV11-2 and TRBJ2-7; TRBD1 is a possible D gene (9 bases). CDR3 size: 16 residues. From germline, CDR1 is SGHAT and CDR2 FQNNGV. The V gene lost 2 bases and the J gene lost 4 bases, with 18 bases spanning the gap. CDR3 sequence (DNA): TGTGCCAGCAGCTTACGGGGGGGGACAGGGTTTTACGAGCAGTACTTC. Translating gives CASSLRGGTGFYEQYF.

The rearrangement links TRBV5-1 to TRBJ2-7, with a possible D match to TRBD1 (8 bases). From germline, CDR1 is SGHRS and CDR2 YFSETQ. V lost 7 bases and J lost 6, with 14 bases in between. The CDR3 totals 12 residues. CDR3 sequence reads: CASATGEGEQYF. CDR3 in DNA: TGCGCCAGCGCGACAGGGGAGGGCGAGCAGTACTTC.

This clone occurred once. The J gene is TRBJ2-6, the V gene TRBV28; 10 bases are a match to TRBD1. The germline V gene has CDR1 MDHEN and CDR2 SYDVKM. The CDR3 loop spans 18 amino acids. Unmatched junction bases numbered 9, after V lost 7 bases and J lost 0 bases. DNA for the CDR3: TGTGCCAGCATAAAAAGACAGGGGGCATTCTCTGGGGCCAACGTCCTGACTTTC. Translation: CASIKRQGAFSGANVLTF.

CDR3 sequence: CASSLSGGGGETQYF. The CDR3 DNA reads as TGCGCCAGCAGCTTGTCGGGCGGGGGTGGAGAGACCCAGTACTTC. The J gene is TRBJ2-5, the V gene TRBV5-1; 7 nucleotides agree with TRBD2. After removal of 1 base from V and 4 bases from J, the junction contained 7 bases not matched to a gene. The CDR3 is made up of 15 amino acids. CDR1 is SGHRS and CDR2 is YFSETQ in the germline V gene.

CDR3 protein: CASGLPGQAYEQYF. The CDR3 nucleotides read TGTGCTAGTGGCCTACCGGGACAGGCCTACGAGCAGTACTTC. The chain recombines TRBV12-5 with TRBJ2-7; 8 bases agree with TRBD1. The CDR3 has 14 residues. Trimming cost V 6 bases and J 2 bases; bases outside gene matches: 6. Looked up from germline, CDR1 is LGHNT and CDR2 is FRNRAP.

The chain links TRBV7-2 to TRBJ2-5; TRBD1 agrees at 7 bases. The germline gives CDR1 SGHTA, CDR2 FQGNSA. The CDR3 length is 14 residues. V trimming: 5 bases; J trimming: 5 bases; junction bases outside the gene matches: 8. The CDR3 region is CASSPSGRGETQYF. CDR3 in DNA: TGTGCCAGCAGCCCCTCTGGCAGGGGGGAGACCCAGTACTTC.

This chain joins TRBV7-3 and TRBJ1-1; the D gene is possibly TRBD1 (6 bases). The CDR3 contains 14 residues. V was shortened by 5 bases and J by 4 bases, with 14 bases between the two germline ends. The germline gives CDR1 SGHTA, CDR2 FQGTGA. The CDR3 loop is CASSRRGAVTEAFF. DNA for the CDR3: TGTGCCAGCAGCCGGCGGGGGGCGGTCACTGAAGCTTTCTTT.

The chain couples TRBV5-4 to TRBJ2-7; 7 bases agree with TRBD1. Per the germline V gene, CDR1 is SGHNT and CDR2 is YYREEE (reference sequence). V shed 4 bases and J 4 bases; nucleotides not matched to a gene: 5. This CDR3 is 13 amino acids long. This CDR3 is CASSRQGMYEQYF. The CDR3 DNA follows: TGTGCCAGCAGCCGACAGGGTATGTACGAGCAGTACTTC. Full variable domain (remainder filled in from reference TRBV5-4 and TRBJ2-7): ETGVTQSPTHLIKTRGQQVTLRCSSQSGHNTVSWYQQALGQGPQFIFQYYREEENGRGNFPPRFSGLQFPNYSSELNVNALELDDSALYLCASSRQGMYEQYFGPGTRLTVT.

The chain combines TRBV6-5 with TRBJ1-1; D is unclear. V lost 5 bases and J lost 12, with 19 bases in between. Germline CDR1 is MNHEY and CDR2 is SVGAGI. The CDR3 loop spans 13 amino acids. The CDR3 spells CASSEAKGVGSFF. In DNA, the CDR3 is TGTGCCAGCAGTGAAGCTAAAGGAGTCGGGTCTTTCTTT.

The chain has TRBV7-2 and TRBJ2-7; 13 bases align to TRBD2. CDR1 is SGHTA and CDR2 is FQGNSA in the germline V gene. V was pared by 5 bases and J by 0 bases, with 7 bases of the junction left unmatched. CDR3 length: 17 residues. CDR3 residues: CASSARTSGGLSYEQYF. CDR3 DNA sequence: TGTGCCAGCAGCGCCCGGACTAGCGGGGGCCTCTCCTACGAGCAGTACTTC.

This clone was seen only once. CDR3 sequence: CASGSLGVGDYGYTF. CDR3 sequence (DNA): TGTGCTAGTGGTTCATTAGGGGTTGGGGACTATGGCTACACCTTC. The gene calls are TRBV12-5 and TRBJ1-2; D is possibly TRBD1 (5 bases). V gave up 4 bases and J gave up 3 bases, with 15 bases separating them. Germline V gives CDR1 LGHNT, CDR2 FRNRAP. This CDR3 has 15 residues.

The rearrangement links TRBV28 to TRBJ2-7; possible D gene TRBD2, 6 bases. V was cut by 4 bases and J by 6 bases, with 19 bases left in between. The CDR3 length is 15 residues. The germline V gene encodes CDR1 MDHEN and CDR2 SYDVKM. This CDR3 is CASSSPGLPWGEQYF. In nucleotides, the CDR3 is TGTGCCAGCAGTTCCCCGGGACTCCCGTGGGGCGAGCAGTACTTC.

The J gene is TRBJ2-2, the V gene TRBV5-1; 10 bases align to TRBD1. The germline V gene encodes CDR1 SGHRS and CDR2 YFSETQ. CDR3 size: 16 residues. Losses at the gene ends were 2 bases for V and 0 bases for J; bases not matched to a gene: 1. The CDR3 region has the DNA TGCGCCAGCAGCTTCGGACAGGGGGCGAACACCGGGGAGCTGTTTTTT. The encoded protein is CASSFGQGANTGELFF.

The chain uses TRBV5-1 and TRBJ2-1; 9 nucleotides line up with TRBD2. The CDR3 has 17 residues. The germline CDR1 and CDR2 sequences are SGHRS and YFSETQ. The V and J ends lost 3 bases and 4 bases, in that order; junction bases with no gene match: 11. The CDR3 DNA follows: TGCGCCAGCAGCTCCGTCTCAACTAGCGGGCCATACAATGAGCAGTTCTTC. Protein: CASSSVSTSGPYNEQFF.

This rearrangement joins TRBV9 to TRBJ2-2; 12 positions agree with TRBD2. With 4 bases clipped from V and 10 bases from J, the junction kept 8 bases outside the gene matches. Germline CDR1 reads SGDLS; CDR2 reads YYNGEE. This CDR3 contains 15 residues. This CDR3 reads CASSPGLAGLQELFF. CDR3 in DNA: TGTGCCAGCAGCCCGGGACTAGCGGGCCTCCAGGAGCTGTTTTTT.

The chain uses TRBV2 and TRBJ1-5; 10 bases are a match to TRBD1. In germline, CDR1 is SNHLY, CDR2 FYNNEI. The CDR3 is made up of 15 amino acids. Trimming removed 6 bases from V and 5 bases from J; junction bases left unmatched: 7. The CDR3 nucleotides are TGTGCCAGCAGATCCGGGACAGGGGCTTATCAGCCCCAGCATTTT. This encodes CASRSGTGAYQPQHF.

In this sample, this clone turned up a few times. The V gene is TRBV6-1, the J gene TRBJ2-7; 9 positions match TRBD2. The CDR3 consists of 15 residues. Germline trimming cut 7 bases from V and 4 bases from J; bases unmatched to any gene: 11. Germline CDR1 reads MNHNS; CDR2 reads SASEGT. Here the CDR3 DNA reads TGTGCCAGCACCTCGCTGGTAGCGGGGGTTTACGAGCAGTACTTC. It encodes CASTSLVAGVYEQYF.

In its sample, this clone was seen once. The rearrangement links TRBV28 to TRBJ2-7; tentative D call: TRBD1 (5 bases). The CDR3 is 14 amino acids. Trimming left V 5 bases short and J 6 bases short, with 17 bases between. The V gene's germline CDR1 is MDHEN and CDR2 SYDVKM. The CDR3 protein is CASSQGVSQSEQYF. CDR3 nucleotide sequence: TGTGCCAGCAGTCAAGGGGTTTCCCAGAGCGAGCAGTACTTC. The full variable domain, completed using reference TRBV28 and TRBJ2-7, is DVKVTQSSRYLVKRTGEKVFLECVQDMDHENMFWYRQDPGLGLRLIYFSYDVKMKEKGDIPEGYSVSREKKERFSLILESASTNQTSMYLCASSQGVSQSEQYFGPGTRLTVT.

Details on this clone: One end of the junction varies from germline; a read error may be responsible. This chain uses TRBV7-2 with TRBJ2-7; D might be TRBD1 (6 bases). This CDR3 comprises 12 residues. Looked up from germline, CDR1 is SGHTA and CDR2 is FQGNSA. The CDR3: CASSTRGGYGDF. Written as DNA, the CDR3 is TGTGCCAGCAGCACCAGAGGGGGATACGGGGACTTC.

CDR3: CASSISGGPQFF. In nucleotides, the CDR3 is TGTGCCAGCTCGATTAGCGGGGGGCCCCAGTTCTTC. The chain links TRBV7-2 to TRBJ2-1; 10 bases are shared with TRBD2. Trimming at V came to 8 bases and at J to 13 bases, leaving 8 bases not matched to a gene. Germline V lookup: CDR1 SGHTA, CDR2 FQGNSA. The CDR3 has 12 amino acids.

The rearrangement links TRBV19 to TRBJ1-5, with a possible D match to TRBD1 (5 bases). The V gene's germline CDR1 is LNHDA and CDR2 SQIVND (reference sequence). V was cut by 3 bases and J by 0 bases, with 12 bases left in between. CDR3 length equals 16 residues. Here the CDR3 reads CASSIVTATSNQPQHF. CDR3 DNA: TGTGCCAGTAGTATCGTGACAGCAACTAGCAATCAGCCCCAGCATTTT. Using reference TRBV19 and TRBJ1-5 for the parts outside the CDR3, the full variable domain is DGGITQSPKYLFRKEGQNVTLSCEQNLNHDAMYWYRQDPGQGLRLIYYSQIVNDFQKGDIAEGYSVSREKKESFPLTVTSAQKNPTAFYLCASSIVTATSNQPQHFGDGTRLSIL.